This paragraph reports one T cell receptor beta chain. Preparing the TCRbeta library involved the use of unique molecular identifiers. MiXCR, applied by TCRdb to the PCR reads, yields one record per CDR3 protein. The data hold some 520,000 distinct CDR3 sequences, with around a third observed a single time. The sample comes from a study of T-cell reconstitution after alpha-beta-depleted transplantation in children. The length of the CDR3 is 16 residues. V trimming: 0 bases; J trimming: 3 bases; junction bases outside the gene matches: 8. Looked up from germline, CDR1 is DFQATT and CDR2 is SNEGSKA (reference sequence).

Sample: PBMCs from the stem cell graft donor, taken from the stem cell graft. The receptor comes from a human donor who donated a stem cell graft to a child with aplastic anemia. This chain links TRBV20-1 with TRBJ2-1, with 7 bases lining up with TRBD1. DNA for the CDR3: TGCAGTGCTAGAGATTCCGGGACAGTTCTCTACAATGAGCAGTTCTTC. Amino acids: CSARDSGTVLYNEQFF.